Presented here are 4 T cell receptor beta chains from one specimen sequenced in a study of Ad26.COV2.S vaccination and SARS-CoV-2 variants. TCRdb's copy holds only in-frame clones and misses some; the assay was immunoSEQ multiplex PCR. The sample has 410,000 or so clones; about 93% are singletons. Specified treatment: roughly 20 received Ad26.COV2.S at low or high dose, single or two shots; five or six received placebo; per-sample allocation not given. After the first vaccine or placebo injection, samples were drawn on day 63. The sample was peripheral blood, taken in a trial of Ad26.COV2.S vaccine versus placebo. The receptors here all came from a person aged 18-60 years who received the Ad26.COV2.S COVID-19 vaccine or a placebo.

The chain has TRBV13 and TRBJ1-1, with a weak D call TRBD1 (6 bases). This CDR3 has 13 residues. The germline V gene has CDR1 PRHDT and CDR2 FYEKMQ (reference sequence). Between the trimmed V and J ends, which lost 4 bases and 6 bases, there was a span of 12 bases. For the CDR3, the DNA is TGTGCCAGCAGCTCCTCGACAGGACCTGAAGCTTTCTTT. It specifies CASSSSTGPEAFF.

This clone was recorded only once. The chain joins TRBV3-1 (or the pseudogene TRBV3-2) to TRBJ1-6; 8 bases align to TRBD1. V lost 3 bases to trimming and J lost 8 bases; unmatched junction nucleotides: 3. The CDR3 consists of 14 residues. CDR1 and CDR2 from the germline V gene are LGHDT and YNNKEL (reference sequence). The DNA for the CDR3 is TGTGCCAGCAGCCAGACAGGGGTCTATTCACCCCTCCACTTT. It yields the protein CASSQTGVYSPLHF.

The genes are TRBV19 and TRBJ2-2, with D unresolved. Trimming took 3 bases from V and 2 from J, leaving 7 bases between them. The length of the CDR3 is 14 residues. Germline V gives CDR1 LNHDA, CDR2 SQIVND (reference sequence). CDR3 loop: CASSIIRNTGELFF. In nucleotides, the CDR3 is TGTGCCAGTAGTATCATCCGTAACACCGGGGAGCTGTTTTTT.

The chain recombines TRBV9 with TRBJ1-2; 9 bases align to TRBD1. The germline V gene encodes CDR1 SGDLS and CDR2 YYNGEE. CDR3 length: 15 amino acids. V trimming: 3 bases; J trimming: 4 bases; junction bases outside the gene matches: 7. The CDR3 nucleotides are TGTGCCAGCAGCGCAATCGGGACAGGGATCTATGGCTACACCTTC. It codes for CASSAIGTGIYGYTF.